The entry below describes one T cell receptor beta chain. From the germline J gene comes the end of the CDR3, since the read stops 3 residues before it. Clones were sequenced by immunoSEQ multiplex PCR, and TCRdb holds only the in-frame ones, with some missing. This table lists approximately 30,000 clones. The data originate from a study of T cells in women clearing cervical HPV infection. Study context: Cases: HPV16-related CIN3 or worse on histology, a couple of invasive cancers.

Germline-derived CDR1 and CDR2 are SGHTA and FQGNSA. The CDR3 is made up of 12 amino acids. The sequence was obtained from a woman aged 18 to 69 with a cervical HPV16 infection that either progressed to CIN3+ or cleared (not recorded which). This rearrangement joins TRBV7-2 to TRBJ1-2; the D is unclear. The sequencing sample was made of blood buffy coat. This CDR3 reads CASRPEYNDYTF. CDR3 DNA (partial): TGTGCCAGCAGACCTGAATACAATGAC.